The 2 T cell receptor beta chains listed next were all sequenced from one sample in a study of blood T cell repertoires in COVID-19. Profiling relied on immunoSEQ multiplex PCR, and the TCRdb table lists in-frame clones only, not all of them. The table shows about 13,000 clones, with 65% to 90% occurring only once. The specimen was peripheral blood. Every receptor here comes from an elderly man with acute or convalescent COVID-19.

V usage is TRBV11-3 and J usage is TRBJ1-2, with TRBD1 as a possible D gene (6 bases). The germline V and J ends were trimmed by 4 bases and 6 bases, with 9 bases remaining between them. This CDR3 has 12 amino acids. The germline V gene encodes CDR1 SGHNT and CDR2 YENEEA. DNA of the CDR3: TGTGCCAGCAGCTCCCGGGACAATGGCTACACCTTC. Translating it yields CASSSRDNGYTF.

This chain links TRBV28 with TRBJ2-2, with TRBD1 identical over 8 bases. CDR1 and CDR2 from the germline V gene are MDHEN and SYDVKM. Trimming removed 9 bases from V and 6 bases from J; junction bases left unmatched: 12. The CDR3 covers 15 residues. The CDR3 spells CASRFSGTGPGELFF. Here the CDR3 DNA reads TGTGCCAGTCGGTTCTCCGGGACAGGTCCCGGGGAGCTGTTTTTT.